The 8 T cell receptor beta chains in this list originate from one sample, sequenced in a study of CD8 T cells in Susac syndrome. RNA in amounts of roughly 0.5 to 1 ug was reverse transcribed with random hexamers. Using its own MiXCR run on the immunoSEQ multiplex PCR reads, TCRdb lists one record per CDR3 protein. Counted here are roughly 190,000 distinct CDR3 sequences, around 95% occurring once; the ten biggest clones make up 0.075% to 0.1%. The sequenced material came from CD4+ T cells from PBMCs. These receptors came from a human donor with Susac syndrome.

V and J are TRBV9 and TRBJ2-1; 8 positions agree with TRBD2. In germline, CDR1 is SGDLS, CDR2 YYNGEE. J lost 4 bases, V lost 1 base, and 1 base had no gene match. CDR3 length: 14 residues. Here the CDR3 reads CASSVSGGYNEQFF. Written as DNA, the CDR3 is TGTGCCAGCAGCGTAAGCGGGGGATACAATGAGCAGTTCTTC. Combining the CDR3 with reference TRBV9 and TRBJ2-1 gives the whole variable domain DSGVTQTPKHLITATGQRVTLRCSPRSGDLSVYWYQQSLDQGLQFLIQYYNGEERAKGNILERFSAQQFPDLHSELNLSSLELGDSALYFCASSVSGGYNEQFFGPGTRLTVL.

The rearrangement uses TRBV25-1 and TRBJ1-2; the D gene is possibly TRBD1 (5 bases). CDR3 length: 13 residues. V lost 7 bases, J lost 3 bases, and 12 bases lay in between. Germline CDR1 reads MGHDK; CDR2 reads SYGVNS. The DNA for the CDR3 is TGTGCCAGCACCAAGGGGCAGGACTATGGCTACACCTTC. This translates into CASTKGQDYGYTF.

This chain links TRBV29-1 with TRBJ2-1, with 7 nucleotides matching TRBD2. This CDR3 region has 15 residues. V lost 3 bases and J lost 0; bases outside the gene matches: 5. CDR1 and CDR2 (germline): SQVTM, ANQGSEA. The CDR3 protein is CSVDLAARSYNEQFF. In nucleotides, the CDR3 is TGCAGCGTTGATCTAGCGGCCCGCTCCTACAATGAGCAGTTCTTC.

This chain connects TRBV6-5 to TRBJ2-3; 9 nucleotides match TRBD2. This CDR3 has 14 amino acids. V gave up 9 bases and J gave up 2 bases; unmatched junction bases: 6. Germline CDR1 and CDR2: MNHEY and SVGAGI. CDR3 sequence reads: CASRLAALTDTQYF. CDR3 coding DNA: TGTGCCAGTCGACTAGCGGCCCTCACAGATACGCAGTATTTT.

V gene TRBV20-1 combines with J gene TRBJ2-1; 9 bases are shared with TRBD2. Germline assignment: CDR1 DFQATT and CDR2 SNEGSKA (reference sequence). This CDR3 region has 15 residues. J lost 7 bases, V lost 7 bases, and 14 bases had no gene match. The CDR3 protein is CSGGRSASGMNEQFF. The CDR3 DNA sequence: TGCAGTGGGGGAAGGAGTGCTAGCGGGATGAATGAGCAGTTCTTC.

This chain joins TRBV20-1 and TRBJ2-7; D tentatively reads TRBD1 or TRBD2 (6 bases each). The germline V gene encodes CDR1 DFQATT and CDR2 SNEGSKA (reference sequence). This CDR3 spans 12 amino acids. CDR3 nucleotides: TGCAGCGCTGTGGGGGGCCCGTACGAGCAGTACTTC. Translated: CSAVGGPYEQYF.

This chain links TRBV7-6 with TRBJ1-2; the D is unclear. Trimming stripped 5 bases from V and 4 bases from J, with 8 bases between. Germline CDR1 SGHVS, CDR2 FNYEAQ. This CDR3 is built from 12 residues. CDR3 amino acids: CASSPAGYGYTF. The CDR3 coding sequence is TGTGCCAGCAGCCCTGCAGGCTATGGCTACACCTTC.

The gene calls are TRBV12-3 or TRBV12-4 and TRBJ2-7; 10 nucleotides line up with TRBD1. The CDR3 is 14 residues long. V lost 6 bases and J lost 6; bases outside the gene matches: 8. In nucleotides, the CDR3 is TGTGCCAGCAGCCGGAGACAGGGGGCGACCGAGCAGTACTTC. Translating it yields CASSRRQGATEQYF.